The T cell receptor (beta chain) described here comes from a study of blood T cell repertoires in COVID-19. This CDR3 spans 11 amino acids. Trimming took off 4 bases at V and 4 bases at J, with 8 bases between the two ends. CDR1 and CDR2 (germline): GTSNPN, SVGIG (reference sequence). The assay was immunoSEQ multiplex PCR, and TCRdb's table has in-frame clones only and misses some. The data hold roughly 56,000 clones, with roughly 91% observed a single time. The sample taken for sequencing was peripheral blood. V usage is TRBV30 and J usage is TRBJ2-7; possible D gene TRBD2, 5 bases. The source is a man over 45 with active COVID-19. CDR3 in DNA: TGTGCCTGGACCACGGGGTACGAGCAGTACTTC. It codes for CAWTTGYEQYF. Using reference TRBV30 and TRBJ2-7 for the parts outside the CDR3, the full variable domain is SQTIHQWPATLVQPVGSPLSLECTVEGTSNPNLYWYRQAAGRGLQLLFYSVGIGQISSEVPQNLSASRPQDRQFILSSKKLLLSDSGFYLCAWTTGYEQYFGPGTRLTVT.